Below are 16 T cell receptor beta chains sequenced from a single sample in a study of cytomegalovirus exposure and HLA in healthy donors. The PCR used 60 Vbeta and 13 Jbeta primers. This table comes from immunoSEQ multiplex PCR, and its TCRdb copy is limited to in-frame clones, with some not included. The sample contains some 150,000 clones, 65% to 85% of which appear only once. The sample consisted of PBMCs. The receptors come from a woman in her 40s in good health and CMV-seropositive.

The rearrangement links TRBV23-1 to TRBJ2-1, with 9 bases identical to TRBD2. TRBV23-1 is an ORF, with its function uncertain. The CDR3 has 16 residues. Unmatched junction bases numbered 12, after V lost 8 bases and J lost 4 bases. The CDR3 DNA follows: TGCGCCAGCGGGCTAGGGGCGGGGGGGCCTTACAATGAGCAGTTCTTC. This gives the protein CASGLGAGGPYNEQFF.

The chain employs TRBV28 and TRBJ1-5; D is perhaps TRBD1 (6 bases). The V gene lost 7 bases and the J gene lost 7 bases, with 11 bases spanning the gap. The CDR3 runs 12 residues. Per germline, CDR1 MDHEN and CDR2 SYDVKM. This chain's CDR3 is CASNTGSQPQHF. The CDR3 bases are TGTGCCAGCAACACAGGGTCGCAGCCCCAGCATTTT.

CDR3 loop: CASSSGQATGELFF. CDR3 DNA sequence: TGTGCCAGCAGTTCGGGACAGGCCACCGGGGAGCTGTTTTTT. This chain uses TRBV28 with TRBJ2-2; 8 bases align to TRBD1. Germline V CDR1 and CDR2: MDHEN, SYDVKM. With V trimmed by 4 bases and J by 4 bases, 2 bases remained unmatched. CDR3 length equals 14 residues.

This rearrangement joins TRBV4-2 to TRBJ2-3, with 10 bases identical to TRBD1. With V trimmed by 4 bases and J by 3 bases, 4 bases remained unmatched. This CDR3 is built from 15 residues. Per the germline V gene, CDR1 is LGHNA and CDR2 is YNFKEQ. CDR3 DNA sequence: TGTGCCAGCAGCCCCCGGACAGGGGGTACAGATACGCAGTATTTT. Translating it yields CASSPRTGGTDTQYF.

The V gene is TRBV27, the J gene TRBJ1-5, with a possible D match to TRBD1 (5 bases). Germline V gene lookup returns CDR1 MNHEY and CDR2 SMNVEV (reference sequence). The CDR3 extends over 14 amino acids. Trimming removed 3 bases from V and 5 bases from J, with 11 bases in between. The CDR3 loop reads CASSFRGRDQPQHF. DNA for the CDR3: TGTGCCAGCAGTTTCCGGGGGAGGGATCAGCCCCAGCATTTT.

This chain links TRBV6-1 with TRBJ2-3; D unresolved. This CDR3 spans 15 amino acids. V was shortened by 6 bases and J by 0 bases, with 13 bases between the two germline ends. Germline loops: CDR1 MNHNS, CDR2 SASEGT. CDR3 bases: TGTGCCAGCAGGTGGGCCTTATCTAGCACAGATACGCAGTATTTT. This gives the protein CASRWALSSTDTQYF.

CDR3 protein: CASSAGGNEQFF. DNA of the CDR3: TGTGCCAGCAGCGCGGGGGGCAATGAGCAGTTCTTC. The chain is built from TRBV5-4 and TRBJ2-1; 8 bases match TRBD2. V lost 4 bases to trimming and J lost 6 bases; unmatched junction nucleotides: 0. The CDR3 is made up of 12 amino acids. The germline V gene encodes CDR1 SGHNT and CDR2 YYREEE (reference sequence).

The V call is TRBV6-6, the J call TRBJ1-2; no clear D. The CDR3 has 12 amino acids. CDR1 and CDR2 from the germline V gene are MNHNY and SVGAGI (reference sequence). V lost 6 bases and J lost 5, with 10 bases in between. The CDR3 DNA follows: TGTGCCAGCAGCCCTCCTGTATATGGCTACACCTTC. Protein product: CASSPPVYGYTF.

The chain combines TRBV19 with TRBJ2-5; D is possibly TRBD1 (6 bases). Trimming took off 6 bases at V and 2 bases at J, with 13 bases between the two ends. The CDR3 length is 14 residues. Germline V lookup: CDR1 LNHDA, CDR2 SQIVND (reference sequence). CDR3 nucleotide sequence: TGTGCCAGTAGCGTCACAGGGAAACAAGAGACCCAGTACTTC. Encoded protein: CASSVTGKQETQYF.

This clone appeared once. The chain combines TRBV5-1 with TRBJ2-3; D perhaps matches TRBD2 (5 bases). The germline V gene has CDR1 SGHRS and CDR2 YFSETQ. This CDR3 has 16 amino acids. V shed 4 bases and J shed 1 base, with 16 bases lying between them. The CDR3 is CASSAGLLRGTDTQYF. In DNA, the CDR3 is TGCGCCAGCAGCGCTGGACTTCTAAGGGGCACAGATACGCAGTATTTT.

The chain is built from TRBV6-1 and TRBJ1-1, with 8 bases aligning to TRBD1. The CDR3 totals 14 residues. CDR1 and CDR2 from the germline V gene are MNHNS and SASEGT. With 5 bases clipped from V and 4 bases from J, the junction kept 6 bases outside the gene matches. CDR3 DNA: TGTGCCAGCAGTATGGACAGGGTAATCACTGAAGCTTTCTTT. Its protein is CASSMDRVITEAFF.

The genes are TRBV6-5 and TRBJ2-3; 12 positions agree with TRBD2. Germline-derived CDR1 and CDR2 are MNHEY and SVGAGI. V shed 6 bases and J 4 bases; nucleotides not matched to a gene: 5. The CDR3 covers 15 residues. CDR3 nucleotides: TGTGCCAGCAGCCCACTAGCGGGGGGACCAGATACGCAGTATTTT. Amino acid sequence: CASSPLAGGPDTQYF.

The V and J genes are TRBV28 and TRBJ1-5, with TRBD1 as a possible D gene (5 bases). V lost 7 bases and J lost 0, with 16 bases in between. The germline CDR1 and CDR2 sequences are MDHEN and SYDVKM. This CDR3 has 16 amino acids. CDR3 nucleotides: TGTGCCAGCATACCACTGGGGGGTTATAGCAATCAGCCCCAGCATTTT. Translated, it gives CASIPLGGYSNQPQHF.

The chain recombines TRBV5-4 with TRBJ2-2; the match to TRBD2 covers 8 bases. The CDR3 runs to 16 residues. Germline loops: CDR1 SGHNT, CDR2 YYREEE (reference sequence). V shed 5 bases, J shed 4 bases, and the junction held 10 bases outside the gene matches. The CDR3 bases are TGTGCCAGCAGTTCTTTTTCGGGGGGGCCCACCGGGGAGCTGTTTTTT. Its translation is CASSSFSGGPTGELFF.

A remark on this clone: Compared with germline, one end of the junction differs, possibly owing to a read error. The chain combines TRBV7-7 with TRBJ2-1; 9 bases are shared with TRBD1. The CDR3 is 16 residues long. Germline V CDR1 and CDR2: SSHAT, FNYEAQ (reference sequence). CDR3 nucleotides: TGTGCTAGCAGCTTAGGCGCGGGACAGGGTGTCCATGAGCAGTTCTTC. Amino acid sequence: CASSLGAGQGVHEQFF.

The chain combines TRBV19 with TRBJ1-2; TRBD1 matches 11 bases. V lost 6 bases to trimming and J lost 4 bases; unmatched junction nucleotides: 7. The CDR3 spans 15 residues. Looked up from germline, CDR1 is LNHDA and CDR2 is SQIVND (reference sequence). CDR3 in amino acids: CASSLGDRGIYGYTF. Here the CDR3 DNA reads TGTGCCAGTAGCCTGGGGGACAGGGGGATCTATGGCTACACCTTC. Full variable domain (missing parts from reference TRBV19 and TRBJ1-2): DGGITQSPKYLFRKEGQNVTLSCEQNLNHDAMYWYRQDPGQGLRLIYYSQIVNDFQKGDIAEGYSVSREKKESFPLTVTSAQKNPTAFYLCASSLGDRGIYGYTFGSGTRLTVV.